The next 21 T cell receptor beta chains were all read from a single sample in a study of blood T cell repertoires in COVID-19. Profiling relied on immunoSEQ multiplex PCR, and the TCRdb table lists in-frame clones only, not all of them. The sample has 60,000 to 70,000 clones, about 81% seen once. The sample consisted of peripheral blood. The receptors come from a man older than 75 with acute or convalescent COVID-19.

The chain recombines TRBV4-3 with TRBJ2-3; TRBD2 is a possible D gene (7 bases). The CDR3 is 22 residues long. V was clipped by 3 bases and J by 0 bases, with 31 bases between them. The germline V gene encodes CDR1 LGHNA and CDR2 YSLEER. CDR3 residues: CASSHLGGQAGSLFSSTDTQYF. The CDR3 region has the DNA TGCGCCAGCAGCCATTTAGGGGGTCAAGCGGGGTCCCTGTTCTCTAGCACAGATACGCAGTATTTT.

V gene TRBV30 combines with J gene TRBJ1-4, with TRBD1 as a possible D gene (6 bases). Per the germline V gene, CDR1 is GTSNPN and CDR2 is SVGIG (reference sequence). This CDR3 comprises 13 residues. The V end was cut by 4 bases, the J end by 4 bases, with 10 bases between. The CDR3 spells CAWTQGYNEKLFF. The DNA of the CDR3 is TGTGCCTGGACGCAGGGGTATAATGAAAAACTGTTTTTT.

The sample holds a few counts of this clone. The chain couples TRBV27 to TRBJ2-6; D gene unclear. This CDR3 has 14 residues. Trimming stripped 5 bases from V and 0 bases from J, with 5 bases between. CDR1 is MNHEY and CDR2 is SMNVEV in the germline V gene (reference sequence). CDR3 in DNA: TGTGCCAGCAGTCTTTCCTCTGGGGCCAACGTCCTGACTTTC. As protein: CASSLSSGANVLTF. Full variable domain (remainder filled in from reference TRBV27 and TRBJ2-6): EAQVTQNPRYLITVTGKKLTVTCSQNMNHEYMSWYRQDPGLGLRQIYYSMNVEVTDKGDVPEGYKVSRKEKRNFPLILESPSPNQTSLYFCASSLSSGANVLTFGAGSRLTVL.

J is TRBJ2-3 and V is TRBV10-3; 11 positions agree with TRBD2. Germline loops: CDR1 ENHRY, CDR2 SYGVKD. Trimming at V came to 0 bases and at J to 5 bases, leaving 10 bases not matched to a gene. This CDR3 spans 18 amino acids. CDR3 bases: TGTGCCATCAGTGAGTCGAAAGGTAGCGGGGGGGCCTTAGATACGCAGTATTTT. Translated: CAISESKGSGGALDTQYF.

The V and J genes are TRBV19 and TRBJ2-2; a weak D match, TRBD2 (5 bases). This CDR3 has 15 residues. Germline loops: CDR1 LNHDA, CDR2 SQIVND (reference sequence). Between the trimmed V and J ends, which lost 10 bases and 5 bases, there was a span of 20 bases. CDR3 amino acids: CATVPPGVGTGELFF. CDR3 nucleotides: TGTGCCACGGTACCCCCCGGGGTTGGAACCGGGGAGCTGTTTTTT.

The chain carries TRBV28 and TRBJ1-5, with unresolved D. CDR3 length: 14 amino acids. Germline V lookup: CDR1 MDHEN, CDR2 SYDVKM. V was pared by 2 bases and J by 6 bases, with 11 bases between. The CDR3 nucleotides are TGTGCCAGCAGTTTAGGGAGTCGACCTCAGCCCCAGCATTTT. Translated, it gives CASSLGSRPQPQHF.

The chain carries TRBV15 and TRBJ1-6; D is perhaps TRBD1 (5 bases). The CDR3 length is 19 residues. Trimming removed 0 bases from V and 8 bases from J, with 23 bases in between. Germline CDR1 reads LNHNV; CDR2 reads YYDKDF (reference sequence). The CDR3 spells CATSRDLLGGTLGYSPLHF. CDR3 sequence (DNA): TGTGCCACCAGCAGAGACCTGCTTGGGGGGACGTTGGGGTATTCACCCCTCCACTTT.

This clone has only one observation. V is TRBV6-2 or TRBV6-3 and J is TRBJ2-4, with 11 bases identical to TRBD2. The V segment lost 3 bases and the J segment 11 bases; nucleotides outside the gene matches: 3. The CDR3 consists of 13 residues. CDR1 and CDR2 from the germline V gene are MNHEY and SVGEGT. The CDR3 nucleotides are TGTGCCAGCAGTTATAGCGGGAGGGCGGTTCAGTACTTC. Protein: CASSYSGRAVQYF.

The gene calls are TRBV2 and TRBJ1-2, with D perhaps matching TRBD1 (6 bases). V lost 4 bases and J lost 4, with 16 bases in between. The CDR3 is 15 amino acids. CDR1 is SNHLY and CDR2 is FYNNEI in the germline V gene. In nucleotides, the CDR3 is TGTGCCAGCAGTGGGACCAGGGGACCTACCTATGGCTACACCTTC. Its protein is CASSGTRGPTYGYTF.

The rearrangement links TRBV14 to TRBJ1-1; D is uncertain. V lost 0 bases, J lost 1 base, and 12 bases lay in between. Germline CDR1 and CDR2: SGHDN and FVKESK. This CDR3 is 16 amino acids long. The CDR3 loop is CASSQDLVGWNTEAFF. DNA of the CDR3: TGTGCCAGCAGCCAAGATTTGGTGGGCTGGAACACTGAAGCTTTCTTT.

This sequence joins TRBV21-1 and TRBJ2-1; no DNA check was done on the table's D call, TRBD2. TRBV21-1 is a recognized pseudogene. The CDR3 totals 17 residues. The CDR3 DNA follows: TGTGCCAGCAGCAACCGACTAGCGGGATGCTCCTACAATGAGCAGTTCTTC. Amino acids: CASSNRLAGCSYNEQFF.

This clone showed up just a few times. This sequence joins TRBV28 and TRBJ1-3, with no clear D. V was clipped by 1 base and J by 4 bases, with 5 bases between them. CDR1 is MDHEN, CDR2 SYDVKM, per germline. This CDR3 comprises 13 residues. The CDR3 sequence is CASSLFSGNTIYF. The CDR3 DNA follows: TGTGCCAGCAGTTTATTCTCCGGAAACACCATATATTTT.

The chain is built from TRBV19 and TRBJ2-7; 11 positions match TRBD2. The V gene's germline CDR1 is LNHDA and CDR2 SQIVND (reference sequence). The junction had 3 bases not matched to a gene; V was cut back by 8 bases and J by 0 bases. This CDR3 is built from 14 residues. CDR3: CASASGGPSYEQYF. The CDR3 DNA follows: TGTGCCAGTGCTAGCGGGGGGCCCTCCTACGAGCAGTACTTC.

The chain joins TRBV7-9 to TRBJ2-1, with 9 bases matching TRBD2. CDR1 and CDR2 from the germline V gene are SEHNR and FQNEAQ (reference sequence). V shed 5 bases, J shed 8 bases, and the junction held 10 bases outside the gene matches. The CDR3 has 15 residues. The CDR3 coding sequence is TGTGCCAGCAGCCGGCGGGCGGGAGGGGAGGATGAGCAGTTCTTC. It is translated as CASSRRAGGEDEQFF.

The genes are TRBV3-1 (or the pseudogene TRBV3-2) and TRBJ1-2, with D unclear. The V end lost 4 bases, the J end lost 4 bases, and 19 bases lay between the germline ends. CDR1 LGHDT and CDR2 YNNKEL come from the germline V gene (reference sequence). CDR3 length: 16 residues. The CDR3 loop reads CASSPGGPITSYGYTF. The CDR3 DNA reads as TGTGCCAGCAGCCCAGGTGGGCCGATTACTAGCTATGGCTACACCTTC.

V is TRBV24-1 and J is TRBJ2-3; 10 nucleotides line up with TRBD2. Germline CDR1 and CDR2: KGHDR and SFDVKD. Unmatched junction bases numbered 14, after V lost 4 bases and J lost 2 bases. The CDR3 runs to 19 residues. The CDR3 nucleotides are TGTGCCACCAGTGACCCGAAGGGTTATAGCGGGGGGTTCACAGATACGCAGTATTTT. Its translation: CATSDPKGYSGGFTDTQYF.

The chain couples TRBV9 to TRBJ2-6; no clear D. Trimming cost V 4 bases and J 9 bases, with 11 bases left between them. CDR3 length: 13 amino acids. Per germline, CDR1 SGDLS and CDR2 YYNGEE. The CDR3 sequence is CASSITRGNVLTF. CDR3 DNA sequence: TGTGCCAGCAGCATCACTCGAGGCAACGTCCTGACTTTC.

The chain combines TRBV6-4 with TRBJ1-1, with D possibly being TRBD1 (5 bases). The V end lost 2 bases, the J end lost 8 bases, and 9 bases lay between the germline ends. The CDR3 runs 12 residues. Germline V gene data show CDR1 as MRHNA and CDR2 as SNTAGT. Here the CDR3 DNA reads TGTGCCAGCAGTGACAGGGGAGGGGAAGCTTTCTTT. Its translation is CASSDRGGEAFF.

This clone was counted between two and nine times. V is TRBV29-1 and J is TRBJ1-1; D might be TRBD1 (5 bases). Germline V gives CDR1 SQVTM, CDR2 ANQGSEA. The CDR3 has 12 amino acids. V was pared by 7 bases and J by 0 bases, with 9 bases between. This CDR3 reads CSATTVNTEAFF. DNA of the CDR3: TGCAGCGCTACGACAGTGAACACTGAAGCTTTCTTT.

The gene calls are TRBV7-2 and TRBJ1-5, with D unclear. This CDR3 is built from 15 residues. Germline loops: CDR1 SGHTA, CDR2 FQGNSA. Trimming took off 5 bases at V and 4 bases at J, with 15 bases between the two ends. The CDR3: CASSPYLQRNQPQHF. CDR3 nucleotide sequence: TGTGCCAGCAGCCCATATCTCCAGAGGAATCAGCCCCAGCATTTT. Together with reference TRBV7-2 and TRBJ1-5, the CDR3 gives the full variable domain: GAGVSQSPSNKVTEKGKDVELRCDPISGHTALYWYRQSLGQGLEFLIYFQGNSAPDKSGLPSDRFSAERTGGSVSTLTIQRTQQEDSAVYLCASSPYLQRNQPQHFGDGTRLSIL.

The J gene is TRBJ2-7, the V gene TRBV6-5; 12 bases match TRBD2. The V segment lost 6 bases and the J segment 1 base; nucleotides outside the gene matches: 4. In germline, CDR1 is MNHEY, CDR2 SVGAGI. This CDR3 spans 15 amino acids. The CDR3 DNA reads TGTGCCAGCAGGGGTACTAGCGGGGGGTCCTACGAGCAGTACTTC. Its translation is CASRGTSGGSYEQYF.